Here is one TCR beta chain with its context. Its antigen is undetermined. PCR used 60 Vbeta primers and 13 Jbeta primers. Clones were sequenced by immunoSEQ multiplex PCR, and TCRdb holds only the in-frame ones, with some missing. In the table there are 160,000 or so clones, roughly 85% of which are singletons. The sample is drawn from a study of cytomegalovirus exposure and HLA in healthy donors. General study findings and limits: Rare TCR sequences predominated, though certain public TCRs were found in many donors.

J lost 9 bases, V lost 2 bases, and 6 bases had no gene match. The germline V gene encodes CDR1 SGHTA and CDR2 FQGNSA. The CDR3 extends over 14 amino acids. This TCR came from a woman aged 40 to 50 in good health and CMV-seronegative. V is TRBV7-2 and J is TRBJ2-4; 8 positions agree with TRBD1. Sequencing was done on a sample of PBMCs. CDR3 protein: CASSLQGAQGIQYF. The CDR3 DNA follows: TGTGCCAGCAGCTTACAGGGGGCTCAGGGCATTCAGTACTTC.